This TCR beta chain was captured by sequencing in a study of human CD4 T cells and Enterobacteriaceae (TCRdb year 2020). Broad study findings and their caveats: Ex vivo, broadly cross-reactive clonotypes were observed to appear more expanded than specific clonotypes, with 11 of 19 and most of the roughly 34 being found within the top 5%. The reactivity of ex vivo clonotypes was inferred solely through the matching of nucleotide sequences to CFSE-low cultures from the same donors.

Deep-level sequencing was performed on ex vivo total memory CD4+ samples, with a detection sensitivity of one cell in 200,000. The QIAamp DNA Micro Kit was used to extract genomic DNA from cell pellets, and spectrophotometry was used to check the DNA quantity and purity. TCR Vbeta CDR3 regions were amplified with the immunoSEQ multiplex PCR assay. The Illumina HiSeq platform was used to sequence the amplicons. Retrieved sequences were 87 nucleotides long and contained the CDR3 region. Turning to the authors' computational methods: Each unique productive TCR Vbeta nucleotide sequence counted as a clonotype and was quantified by productive template frequency from ImmunoSEQ Analyzer V3.0. Expanded clonotypes were defined by a threshold at the top 5th percentile of each frequency-ranked repertoire. Repertoire overlap was computed as Chao-Jaccard with the R package fossil and visualized by nonmetric multidimensional scaling with the R package MASS. TCRdb limited this immuneACCESS table to in-frame rearrangements with V and J called. A share of clones is missing; checked studies link under half to unresolved V genes, and the rest is unexplained. From that table come the V and J calls and clone size; the DNA was used to work out D and trimming. The sample data list 25,000 to 35,000 clones, and about 82% of these were observed just once. The leading ten clones occupy more than 0.95% of the sample.

In this sample, this clone turned up once. Its antigen is still unknown. Per-base qualities were not stored, and no clone one base away is much larger. The junction shows trimming of 6 bases on V and 3 bases on J, and the gene matches do not reach 9 bases of it. CDR1 and CDR2 (WSHSY, SAAADI) derive from the germline V gene. The CDR3 runs 15 amino acids, cysteine and phenylalanine included. The DNA shown is the 45-base CDR3, in frame from base 1. Memory CD4+ T cells were FACS-sorted on a FACSAria III to over 98% purity as all CD4+ cells other than CD45RA+CCR7+CD95- naive cells. Blood from healthy donors was obtained from blood donation centers in Switzerland. Total CD4+ T cells and monocytes were enriched by positive selection with CD4 and CD14 magnetic microbeads. Before sorting, CD8+, CD14+, CD16+, CD56+, CD19+ and CD25-bright cells were excluded. In a couple of blood donors, total memory CD4+ T cells were sequenced directly ex vivo to assess in vivo expansion of bacteria-reactive clonotypes. Isolation of peripheral blood mononuclear cells from donor blood was performed with Ficoll-Paque Plus.

Sequences were obtained from memory CD4+ T cells from blood. Per the publication, the cell subset or site label means: total memory CD4 T cells sorted directly ex vivo, unstimulated. The receptor chain draws on TRBV10-2 and TRBJ2-7; TRBD1 fits 9 bases in the junction. The TCR comes from a human donor in good health. The CDR3 region: CASRTGQGLGYEQYF. The DNA sequence is given as TGCGCCAGCAGAACGGGACAGGGATTAGGCTACGAGCAGTACTTC.